The rows below give T cell receptor beta chains drawn from one sample of a study of neurological immune-mediated disorders. TCRdb reanalysed the 5' RACE reads using MiXCR and keeps one entry per CDR3 protein. The table includes roughly 48,000 distinct CDR3 sequences, 20% to 30% detected once. Material for sequencing was PBMCs. The receptors originated from a woman aged 70 to 79 in good health. The CDR3 runs from the conserved cysteine through the conserved F or W. The D gene is left open where the match is weak. Clone size is shown for a subset of rows, as once, few, many or a class of expanded clone.

V gene: TRBV9; clone size: many; D gene: .; J gene: TRBJ2-1; CDR3 protein: CASSVEGDSYNEQFF; CDR3 DNA: TGTGCCAGCAGCGTAGAGGGGGACTCCTACAATGAGCAGTTCTTC
V gene: TRBV7-2; clone size: many; D gene: TRBD2; J gene: TRBJ2-7; CDR3 protein: CASGTSGSSYEQYF; CDR3 DNA: TGTGCCAGCGGGACTAGCGGGAGCTCCTACGAGCAGTACTTC
V gene: TRBV5-6; clone size: many; D gene: TRBD2; J gene: TRBJ2-3; CDR3 protein: CASSSRLAGQHLTDTQYF; CDR3 DNA: TGTGCCAGCAGCAGCCGACTAGCGGGACAACACCTCACAGATACGCAGTATTTT
V gene: TRBV9; clone size: .; D gene: .; J gene: TRBJ2-2; CDR3 protein: CASSGQRVGTGELFF; CDR3 DNA: TGTGCCAGCAGCGGGCAAAGGGTGGGCACCGGGGAGCTGTTTTTT
V gene: TRBV10-3; clone size: .; D gene: TRBD1; J gene: TRBJ1-2; CDR3 protein: CAISELGQGNYGYTF; CDR3 DNA: TGTGCCATCAGTGAGTTGGGACAGGGGAACTATGGCTACACCTTC
V gene: TRBV7-9; clone size: .; D gene: TRBD1; J gene: TRBJ2-7; CDR3 protein: CASSTTGKSYEQYF; CDR3 DNA: TGTGCCAGCAGCACGACAGGGAAGAGCTACGAGCAGTACTTC
V gene: TRBV20-1; clone size: .; D gene: TRBD1; J gene: TRBJ2-4; CDR3 protein: CSARPTDRVIAKNIQYF; CDR3 DNA: TGCAGTGCTAGACCTACGGACAGGGTTATAGCCAAAAACATTCAGTACTTC
V gene: TRBV5-8; clone size: many; D gene: TRBD1; J gene: TRBJ2-5; CDR3 protein: CASSSRTGPKTQYF; CDR3 DNA: TGTGCCAGCAGCTCCCGGACAGGGCCAAAGACCCAGTACTTC
V gene: TRBV12-3/TRBV12-4; clone size: .; D gene: .; J gene: TRBJ1-3; CDR3 protein: CASRLTFSGNTIYF; CDR3 DNA: TGTGCCAGCAGGTTAACCTTCTCTGGAAACACCATATATTTT
V gene: TRBV20-1; clone size: many; D gene: TRBD1; J gene: TRBJ1-5; CDR3 protein: CSARAWGQGNQPQHF; CDR3 DNA: TGCAGTGCTAGAGCGTGGGGACAGGGTAATCAGCCCCAGCATTTT
V gene: TRBV5-1; clone size: many; D gene: .; J gene: TRBJ2-1; CDR3 protein: CASSPFRVFDEQFF; CDR3 DNA: TGCGCCAGCAGCCCGTTTAGGGTTTTCGATGAGCAGTTCTTC
V gene: TRBV7-2; clone size: .; D gene: .; J gene: TRBJ1-1; CDR3 protein: CASSLRGEGEAFF; CDR3 DNA: TGTGCCAGCAGCTTGCGTGGCGAGGGGGAAGCTTTCTTT
V gene: TRBV9; clone size: few; D gene: .; J gene: TRBJ1-2; CDR3 protein: CASSVARVVNYGYTF; CDR3 DNA: TGTGCCAGCAGCGTAGCCAGGGTGGTTAACTATGGCTACACCTTC
V gene: TRBV6-1; clone size: .; D gene: TRBD2; J gene: TRBJ2-3; CDR3 protein: CASSEGASGATDTQYF; CDR3 DNA: TGTGCCAGCAGTGAAGGGGCTAGCGGCGCCACAGATACGCAGTATTTT
V gene: TRBV24-1; clone size: few; D gene: .; J gene: TRBJ2-2; CDR3 protein: CATSPPGGNTGELFF; CDR3 DNA: TGTGCCACCAGTCCCCCGGGTGGGAACACCGGGGAGCTGTTTTTT
V gene: TRBV5-5; clone size: many; D gene: .; J gene: TRBJ2-7; CDR3 protein: CASTMVVPRGEQYF; CDR3 DNA: TGTGCCAGCACCATGGTCGTCCCCCGGGGCGAGCAGTACTTC
V gene: TRBV7-2; clone size: many; D gene: .; J gene: TRBJ1-2; CDR3 protein: CASSAGAAYGYTF; CDR3 DNA: TGTGCCAGCAGCGCCGGGGCAGCCTATGGCTACACCTTC
V gene: TRBV27; clone size: .; D gene: TRBD1; J gene: TRBJ1-2; CDR3 protein: CASSPDRVARYGYTF; CDR3 DNA: TGTGCCAGCAGCCCCGACAGGGTAGCCCGCTATGGCTACACCTTC
V gene: TRBV6-2/TRBV6-3; clone size: few; D gene: .; J gene: TRBJ1-1; CDR3 protein: CASKEQAQNTEAFF; CDR3 DNA: TGTGCCAGCAAAGAGCAGGCTCAGAACACTGAAGCTTTCTTT
V gene: TRBV5-1; clone size: many; D gene: .; J gene: TRBJ1-2; CDR3 protein: CASSLEGSSYGYTF; CDR3 DNA: TGCGCCAGCAGCTTGGAAGGGAGCAGCTATGGCTACACCTTC
V gene: TRBV20-1; clone size: medium-sized; D gene: .; J gene: TRBJ2-7; CDR3 protein: CSARKSGGGMEQYF; CDR3 DNA: TGCAGTGCTAGGAAATCCGGGGGCGGGATGGAGCAGTACTTC
V gene: TRBV2; clone size: many; D gene: .; J gene: TRBJ2-1; CDR3 protein: CASRYNEQFF; CDR3 DNA: TGTGCCAGCAGATACAATGAGCAGTTCTTC
V gene: TRBV7-9; clone size: .; D gene: .; J gene: TRBJ2-1; CDR3 protein: CASSLASYNEQFF; CDR3 DNA: TGTGCCAGCAGCTTAGCCAGCTACAATGAGCAGTTCTTC
V gene: TRBV29-1; clone size: many; D gene: .; J gene: TRBJ1-1; CDR3 protein: CSVDRDDNTEAFF; CDR3 DNA: TGCAGCGTTGATCGGGATGACAACACTGAAGCTTTCTTT
V gene: TRBV20-1; clone size: many; D gene: TRBD2; J gene: TRBJ2-5; CDR3 protein: CSANGLAGSQETQYF; CDR3 DNA: TGCAGTGCTAACGGACTAGCGGGTTCCCAAGAGACCCAGTACTTC
V gene: TRBV12-3/TRBV12-4; clone size: many; D gene: .; J gene: TRBJ1-1; CDR3 protein: CASSLTSGRNTEAFF; CDR3 DNA: TGTGCCAGCAGTCTCACCTCCGGGAGGAACACTGAAGCTTTCTTT
V gene: TRBV20-1; clone size: many; D gene: TRBD2; J gene: TRBJ2-3; CDR3 protein: CSARAPGGMDTQYF; CDR3 DNA: TGCAGTGCTAGAGCGCCGGGGGGTATGGATACGCAGTATTTT
V gene: TRBV2; clone size: .; D gene: .; J gene: TRBJ1-1; CDR3 protein: CASTDTLNTEAFF; CDR3 DNA: TGTGCCAGCACGGATACCCTGAACACTGAAGCTTTCTTT
V gene: TRBV20-1; clone size: many; D gene: .; J gene: TRBJ2-1; CDR3 protein: CSAPPRRGPYNEQFF; CDR3 DNA: TGCAGTGCCCCCCCACGGCGGGGTCCTTACAATGAGCAGTTCTTC
V gene: TRBV12-3/TRBV12-4; clone size: many; D gene: .; J gene: TRBJ1-1; CDR3 protein: CASSFLDGPRVTEAFF; CDR3 DNA: TGTGCCAGCAGTTTCCTCGACGGGCCGCGGGTCACTGAAGCTTTCTTT
V gene: TRBV2; clone size: many; D gene: .; J gene: TRBJ1-4; CDR3 protein: CASSDLGRSNEKLFF; CDR3 DNA: TGTGCCAGCAGTGACTTGGGCAGGAGTAATGAAAAACTGTTTTTT
V gene: TRBV7-2; clone size: many; D gene: .; J gene: TRBJ2-2; CDR3 protein: CASSLVDSRSTGELFF; CDR3 DNA: TGTGCCAGCAGCTTAGTTGACAGTAGGTCCACCGGGGAGCTGTTTTTT
V gene: TRBV11-2; clone size: many; D gene: .; J gene: TRBJ2-7; CDR3 protein: CASSLAGPTGEQYF; CDR3 DNA: TGTGCCAGCAGCTTAGCGGGCCCCACCGGCGAGCAGTACTTC
V gene: TRBV29-1; clone size: .; D gene: TRBD2; J gene: TRBJ2-1; CDR3 protein: CSVKLAVPNEQFF; CDR3 DNA: TGCAGCGTTAAACTAGCGGTGCCCAATGAGCAGTTCTTC
V gene: TRBV28; clone size: .; D gene: .; J gene: TRBJ2-4; CDR3 protein: CASGEGKAKNIQYF; CDR3 DNA: TGTGCCAGTGGAGAGGGTAAAGCCAAAAACATTCAGTACTTC
V gene: TRBV12-3/TRBV12-4; clone size: many; D gene: TRBD1; J gene: TRBJ1-2; CDR3 protein: CASSLQDRVNYGYTF; CDR3 DNA: TGTGCCAGCAGTCTTCAGGACAGGGTAAACTATGGCTACACCTTC
V gene: TRBV7-2; clone size: .; D gene: TRBD1; J gene: TRBJ1-4; CDR3 protein: CASSIGQGNEKLFF; CDR3 DNA: TGTGCCAGCAGCATCGGACAGGGCAATGAAAAACTGTTTTTT
V gene: TRBV20-1; clone size: .; D gene: .; J gene: TRBJ1-1; CDR3 protein: CSARVGLGNTEAFF; CDR3 DNA: TGCAGTGCTAGAGTCGGATTAGGGAACACTGAAGCTTTCTTT
V gene: TRBV6-4; clone size: few; D gene: .; J gene: TRBJ1-5; CDR3 protein: CASSDSLGASEQPQHF; CDR3 DNA: TGTGCCAGCAGTGACTCGCTGGGGGCCTCAGAGCAGCCCCAGCATTTT
V gene: TRBV3-1; clone size: many; D gene: .; J gene: TRBJ1-2; CDR3 protein: CASSQSRGNYGYTF; CDR3 DNA: TGTGCCAGCAGCCAATCGCGGGGGAACTATGGCTACACCTTC
V gene: TRBV7-6; clone size: many; D gene: .; J gene: TRBJ2-7; CDR3 protein: CASSARTGGSYEQYF; CDR3 DNA: TGTGCCAGCAGCGCCAGGACTGGGGGCTCCTACGAGCAGTACTTC
V gene: TRBV20-1; clone size: .; D gene: .; J gene: TRBJ2-1; CDR3 protein: CSASTLSSNEHFF; CDR3 DNA: TGCAGTGCTTCGACGCTCTCCTCCAATGAGCACTTCTTC
V gene: TRBV19; clone size: .; D gene: .; J gene: TRBJ2-2; CDR3 protein: CASRGFGWTDFSTGELFF; CDR3 DNA: TGTGCCAGTAGGGGATTCGGGTGGACAGACTTTTCTACCGGGGAGCTGTTTTTT
V gene: TRBV20-1; clone size: many; D gene: .; J gene: TRBJ1-1; CDR3 protein: CSARKPGLEAFF; CDR3 DNA: TGCAGTGCTAGGAAACCGGGACTCGAAGCTTTCTTT
V gene: TRBV20-1; clone size: many; D gene: TRBD2; J gene: TRBJ2-3; CDR3 protein: CSAPPGTSAGGTDTQYF; CDR3 DNA: TGCAGTGCTCCACCAGGGACTAGCGCAGGGGGCACAGATACGCAGTATTTT
V gene: TRBV5-1; clone size: many; D gene: .; J gene: TRBJ2-7; CDR3 protein: CASSGQGGGSPSYEQYF; CDR3 DNA: TGCGCCAGCAGCGGACAAGGAGGGGGCTCTCCTAGCTACGAGCAGTACTTC
V gene: TRBV7-2; clone size: many; D gene: .; J gene: TRBJ2-3; CDR3 protein: CASSLDHGGTDTQYF; CDR3 DNA: TGTGCCAGCAGCTTAGATCACGGGGGCACAGATACGCAGTATTTT
V gene: TRBV4-3; clone size: many; D gene: .; J gene: TRBJ2-5; CDR3 protein: CASSQDEETQYF; CDR3 DNA: TGCGCCAGCAGCCAAGACGAAGAGACCCAGTACTTC
V gene: TRBV10-3; clone size: many; D gene: .; J gene: TRBJ2-1; CDR3 protein: CAISRAGEQFF; CDR3 DNA: TGTGCCATCAGTCGGGCGGGCGAGCAGTTCTTC
V gene: TRBV5-5; clone size: .; D gene: .; J gene: TRBJ2-7; CDR3 protein: CASSRQRGAGYEQYF; CDR3 DNA: TGTGCCAGCAGCCGTCAACGGGGGGCGGGCTACGAGCAGTACTTC
V gene: TRBV5-1; clone size: .; D gene: TRBD2; J gene: TRBJ2-1; CDR3 protein: CASRRVGGGNEQFF; CDR3 DNA: TGCGCCAGCAGGCGGGTGGGCGGGGGCAATGAGCAGTTCTTC
V gene: TRBV3-1; clone size: .; D gene: .; J gene: TRBJ2-2; CDR3 protein: CASSQDPENTGELFF; CDR3 DNA: TGTGCCAGCAGCCAAGACCCAGAGAACACCGGGGAGCTGTTTTTT
V gene: TRBV5-1; clone size: many; D gene: .; J gene: TRBJ1-2; CDR3 protein: CASSLDLGARYGYTF; CDR3 DNA: TGCGCCAGCAGCTTAGACCTCGGGGCCCGCTATGGCTACACCTTC
V gene: TRBV20-1; clone size: many; D gene: TRBD2; J gene: TRBJ2-7; CDR3 protein: CSARDYLDEQYF; CDR3 DNA: TGCAGTGCTCGGGACTATTTGGACGAGCAGTACTTC
V gene: TRBV7-9; clone size: few; D gene: .; J gene: TRBJ1-2; CDR3 protein: CASSYKQGLGGYTF; CDR3 DNA: TGTGCCAGCAGCTATAAACAGGGTCTCGGTGGCTACACCTTC
V gene: TRBV5-1; clone size: .; D gene: .; J gene: TRBJ2-3; CDR3 protein: CASKLRESDTQYF; CDR3 DNA: TGCGCCAGCAAGCTGCGGGAATCAGATACGCAGTATTTT
V gene: TRBV12-3/TRBV12-4; clone size: .; D gene: TRBD1; J gene: TRBJ1-1; CDR3 protein: CASSYGTVIFF; CDR3 DNA: TGTGCCAGCAGCTACGGGACAGTTATTTTCTTT
V gene: TRBV5-1; clone size: many; D gene: TRBD1; J gene: TRBJ1-1; CDR3 protein: CASSPDRMNTEAFF; CDR3 DNA: TGCGCCAGCAGCCCGGACAGGATGAACACTGAAGCTTTCTTT